A selection of T cell receptor beta chains follows, all from one sample in a study of radiation and T cells in renal cell carcinoma. Method: immunoSEQ multiplex PCR; TCRdb's copy keeps in-frame clones and lacks some. The sample includes 120,000 or so clones, 81% of them seen just once. The material was blood, obtained from a patient whose treatment included radiotherapy and nephrectomy. The receptor set was obtained from a man over 45 with renal cell carcinoma. Both conserved end residues are part of each CDR3.

V gene	J gene	CDR3 protein
TRBV7-2	TRBJ2-5	CASSPQGGRETQYF
TRBV7-9	TRBJ1-3	CASISWRGSGNTIYF
TRBV30	TRBJ1-1	CAWAGTGYEQAFF
TRBV29-1	TRBJ2-1	CSVAAELHNEQFF
TRBV29-1	TRBJ2-7	CSVGGTALSYEQYF
TRBV7-9	TRBJ2-7	CASSLLGSEQYF
TRBV4-3	TRBJ2-7	CASSQDLRGGNYEQYF
TRBV6-1	TRBJ1-5	CASSEFGQANNQPQHF
TRBV21-1	TRBJ2-7	CASSKQGEQYF
TRBV29-1	TRBJ2-5	CSVDRTSAETQYF
TRBV5-1	TRBJ2-3	CASSLAGLAGITDTQYF
TRBV7-2	TRBJ1-5	CASSLEHQPQHF
TRBV6-5	TRBJ2-7	CASNRDSSSYEQYF
TRBV30	TRBJ2-6	CAWDRGVGANVLTF
TRBV6-1	TRBJ2-7	CATYRESPYEQYF
TRBV6-1	TRBJ1-5	CASSDSHWGNQPQHF
TRBV10-2	TRBJ1-1	CASVGVNTEAFF
TRBV6-1	TRBJ1-2	CASSFSSYLNYGYTF
TRBV10-3	TRBJ1-2	CAISERQENGYTF
TRBV9	TRBJ2-3	CASNGGASTDTQYF
TRBV5-1	TRBJ2-7	CASSLKAENIYEQYF
TRBV6-6	TRBJ2-3	CASSTPQGWGDTQYF
TRBV18	TRBJ2-2	CASSPIVPAKDLNTGELFF
TRBV6-5	TRBJ2-7	CASSYHRRGGGEQYF
TRBV5-1	TRBJ2-5	CASSIGTGQQETQYF
TRBV5-1	TRBJ2-7	CASSPKAAAGSYEQYF
TRBV11-2	TRBJ2-1	CASSAHLRELSEQFF
TRBV5-1	TRBJ1-2	CASSLGDRVLYGYTF
TRBV30	TRBJ1-1	CACPRTGDMNTEAFF
TRBV4-1	TRBJ1-5	CASSPLFALGAGGNQPQHF
TRBV27	TRBJ1-3	CASSRTGVAGNTIYF